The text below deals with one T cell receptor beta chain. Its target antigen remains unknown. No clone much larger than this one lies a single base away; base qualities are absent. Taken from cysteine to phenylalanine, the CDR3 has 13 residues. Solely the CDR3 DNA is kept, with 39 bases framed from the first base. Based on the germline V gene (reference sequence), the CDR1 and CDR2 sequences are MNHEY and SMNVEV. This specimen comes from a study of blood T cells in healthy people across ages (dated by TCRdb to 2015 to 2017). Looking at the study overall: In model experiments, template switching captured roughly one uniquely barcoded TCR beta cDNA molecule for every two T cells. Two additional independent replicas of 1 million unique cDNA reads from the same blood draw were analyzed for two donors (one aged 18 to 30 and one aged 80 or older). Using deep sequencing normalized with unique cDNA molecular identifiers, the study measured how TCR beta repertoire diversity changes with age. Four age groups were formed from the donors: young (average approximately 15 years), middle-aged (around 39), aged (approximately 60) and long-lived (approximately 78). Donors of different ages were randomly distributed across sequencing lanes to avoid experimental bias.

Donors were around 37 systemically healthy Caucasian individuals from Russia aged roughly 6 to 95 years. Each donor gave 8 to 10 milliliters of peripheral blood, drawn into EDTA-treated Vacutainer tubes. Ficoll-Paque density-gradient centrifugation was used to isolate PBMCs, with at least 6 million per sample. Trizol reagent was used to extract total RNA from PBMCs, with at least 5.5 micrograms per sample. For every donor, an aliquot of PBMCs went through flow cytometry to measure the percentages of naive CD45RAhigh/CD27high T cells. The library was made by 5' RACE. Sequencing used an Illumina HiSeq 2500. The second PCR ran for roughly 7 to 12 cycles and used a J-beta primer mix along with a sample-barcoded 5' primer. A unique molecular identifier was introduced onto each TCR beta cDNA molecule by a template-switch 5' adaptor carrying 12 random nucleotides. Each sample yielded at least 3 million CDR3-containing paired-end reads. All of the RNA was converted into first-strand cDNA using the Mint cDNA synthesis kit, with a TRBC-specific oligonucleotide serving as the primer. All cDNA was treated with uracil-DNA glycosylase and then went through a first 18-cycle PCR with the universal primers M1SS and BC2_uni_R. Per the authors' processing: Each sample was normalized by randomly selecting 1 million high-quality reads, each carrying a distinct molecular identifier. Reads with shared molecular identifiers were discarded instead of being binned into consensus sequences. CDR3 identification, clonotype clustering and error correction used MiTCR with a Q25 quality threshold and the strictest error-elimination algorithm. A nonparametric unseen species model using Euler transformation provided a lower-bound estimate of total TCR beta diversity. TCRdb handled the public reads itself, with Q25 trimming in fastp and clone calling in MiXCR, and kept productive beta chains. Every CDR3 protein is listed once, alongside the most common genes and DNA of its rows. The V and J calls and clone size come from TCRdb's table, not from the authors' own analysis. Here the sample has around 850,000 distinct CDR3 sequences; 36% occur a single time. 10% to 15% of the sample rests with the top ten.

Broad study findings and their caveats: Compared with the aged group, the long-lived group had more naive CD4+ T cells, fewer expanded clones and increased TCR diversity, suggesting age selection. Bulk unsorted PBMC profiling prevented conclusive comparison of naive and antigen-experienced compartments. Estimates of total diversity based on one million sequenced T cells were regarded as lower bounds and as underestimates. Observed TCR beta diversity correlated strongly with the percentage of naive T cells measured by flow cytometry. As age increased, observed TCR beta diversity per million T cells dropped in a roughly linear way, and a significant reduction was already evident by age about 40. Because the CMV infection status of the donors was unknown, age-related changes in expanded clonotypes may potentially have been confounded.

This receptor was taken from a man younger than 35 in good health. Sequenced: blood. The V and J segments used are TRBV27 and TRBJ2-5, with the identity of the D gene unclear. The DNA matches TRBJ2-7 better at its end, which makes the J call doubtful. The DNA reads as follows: TGTGCCAGCAGTTTAATCCCCCTCCACGAGCAGTACTTC. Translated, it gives CASSLIPLHEQYF.